Following are 9 T cell receptor beta chains from one sample sequenced in a study of blood T cell repertoires in COVID-19. Sequencing was performed with immunoSEQ multiplex PCR; in TCRdb, only in-frame clones are kept and a portion is missing. The data show more than 95,000 clones, around four fifths seen once. The sample taken for sequencing was peripheral blood. These receptor sequences come from a human donor in a cohort sampled during active COVID-19.

This clone showed up just once. The rearrangement links TRBV30 to TRBJ1-3, with D possibly matching TRBD1 (6 bases). V lost 0 bases, J lost 0 bases, and 12 bases lay in between. Germline CDR1 is GTSNPN and CDR2 is SVGIG (reference sequence). The CDR3 runs 16 residues. The DNA for the CDR3 is TGTGCCTGGAGTGTACTAGGGGGAATCTCTGGAAACACCATATATTTT. This gives the protein CAWSVLGGISGNTIYF.

V gene TRBV27 combines with J gene TRBJ1-4, with TRBD1 matching 9 bases. The germline CDR1 and CDR2 sequences are MNHEY and SMNVEV (reference sequence). J lost 8 bases, V lost 4 bases, and 5 bases had no gene match. The CDR3 spans 14 residues. CDR3 bases: TGTGCCAGCAGTTCACAGGGGGCTCGGGAAAAACTGTTTTTT. It yields the protein CASSSQGAREKLFF.

V usage is TRBV7-9 and J usage is TRBJ2-7; D might be TRBD2 (5 bases). The CDR3 spans 13 residues. V was cut by 2 bases and J by 4 bases, with 9 bases left in between. Germline CDR1 and CDR2: SEHNR and FQNEAQ (reference sequence). CDR3 DNA sequence: TGTGCCAGCAGCTTAATGGAGGCGTACGAGCAGTACTTC. Translation gives CASSLMEAYEQYF.

The V call is TRBV19, the J call TRBJ1-2; D uncertain. The CDR3 length is 13 residues. The V end lost 7 bases, the J end lost 2 bases, and 11 bases lay between the germline ends. Germline lookup yields CDR1 LNHDA and CDR2 SQIVND (reference sequence). The CDR3 coding sequence is TGTGCCAGTAAAGATGCGGGGAACTATGGCTACACCTTC. Protein sequence: CASKDAGNYGYTF.

This clone showed up just a few times. The chain couples TRBV5-3 to TRBJ1-5; D ambiguous. TRBV5-3 is flagged as an ORF with uncertain function. The germline V and J ends were trimmed by 4 bases and 4 bases, with 18 bases remaining between them. This CDR3 spans 16 amino acids. This chain's CDR3 is CARSETVLPGNQPQHF. The CDR3 bases are TGTGCCAGAAGCGAAACAGTTCTTCCGGGAAATCAGCCCCAGCATTTT.

The chain is built from TRBV5-4 and TRBJ1-3, with 7 bases lining up with TRBD1. Germline V gene data show CDR1 as SGHNT and CDR2 as YYREEE (reference sequence). The CDR3 contains 18 residues. The trim removed 4 bases at V and 3 bases at J, leaving 16 bases unmatched. The CDR3 region is CASSPSGQSLSSGNTIYF. CDR3 DNA: TGTGCCAGCAGCCCCTCGGGACAGTCCCTCTCAAGTGGAAACACCATATATTTT.

This chain connects TRBV19 to TRBJ2-3; tentative D call: TRBD1 (5 bases). Deletions cut 2 bases from V and 6 bases from J, with 9 bases between. Germline V gene lookup returns CDR1 LNHDA and CDR2 SQIVND (reference sequence). This CDR3 region has 13 residues. CDR3 nucleotide sequence: TGTGCCAGTAGTATACAGGGTTCGGATACGCAGTATTTT. Protein product: CASSIQGSDTQYF.

V usage is TRBV4-2 and J usage is TRBJ2-5; no firm D call. Trimming removed 0 bases from V and 3 bases from J, with 8 bases in between. Germline V gene data show CDR1 as LGHNA and CDR2 as YNFKEQ. CDR3 length: 14 amino acids. The CDR3 sequence is CASSQDSRKETQYF. The CDR3 nucleotides read TGTGCCAGCAGCCAAGATAGCAGAAAAGAGACCCAGTACTTC.

The rearrangement joins TRBV18 to TRBJ1-1; 8 bases line up with TRBD1. The CDR3 is 14 residues long. In germline, CDR1 is KGHSH, CDR2 LQKENI. Germline trimming cut 4 bases from V and 0 bases from J; bases unmatched to any gene: 1. In nucleotides, the CDR3 is TGTGCCAGCTCACTCAGGGGGCTGAACACTGAAGCTTTCTTT. Translated: CASSLRGLNTEAFF.